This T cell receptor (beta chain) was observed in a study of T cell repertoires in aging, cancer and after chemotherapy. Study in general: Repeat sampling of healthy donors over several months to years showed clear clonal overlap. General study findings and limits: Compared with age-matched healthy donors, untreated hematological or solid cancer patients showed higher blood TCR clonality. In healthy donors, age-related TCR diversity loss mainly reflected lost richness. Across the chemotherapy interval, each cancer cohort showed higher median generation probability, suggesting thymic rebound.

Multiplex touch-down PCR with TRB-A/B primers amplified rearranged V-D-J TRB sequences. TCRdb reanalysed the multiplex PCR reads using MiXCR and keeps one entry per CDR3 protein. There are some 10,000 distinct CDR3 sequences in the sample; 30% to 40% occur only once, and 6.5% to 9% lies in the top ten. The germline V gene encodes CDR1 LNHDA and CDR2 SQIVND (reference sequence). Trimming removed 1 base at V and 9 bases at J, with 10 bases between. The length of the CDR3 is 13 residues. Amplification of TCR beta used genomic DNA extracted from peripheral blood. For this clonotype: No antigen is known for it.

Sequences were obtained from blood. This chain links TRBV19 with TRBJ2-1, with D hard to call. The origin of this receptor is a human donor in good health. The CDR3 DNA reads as TGTGCCAGTAGTATAGTTCCCCAATCTGAGCAGTTCTTC. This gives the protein CASSIVPQSEQFF.